The 13 T cell receptor beta chains given below trace back to one sample, sequenced in a study of T cell repertoires in urothelial bladder cancer. Profiling relied on immunoSEQ multiplex PCR, and the TCRdb table lists in-frame clones only, not all of them. The repertoire holds roughly 11,000 clones, with around two thirds as singletons. Input material: tumor-infiltrating cells from bladder cancer. The origin of the receptors is a human donor with a benign inflammatory bladder lesion.

V gene TRBV9 combines with J gene TRBJ1-4; possible D gene TRBD1, 5 bases. The CDR3 sequence is 14 residues long. Deletions cut 3 bases from V and 4 bases from J, with 10 bases between. Germline CDR1 and CDR2: SGDLS and YYNGEE. CDR3 sequence (DNA): TGTGCCAGCAGCGAGACAGCATATAATGAAAAACTGTTTTTT. This translates into CASSETAYNEKLFF.

The rearrangement links TRBV5-8 to TRBJ1-2; TRBD1 matches 9 bases. J was trimmed by 6 bases and V by 2 bases; bases with no gene match: 2. CDR1 and CDR2 from the germline V gene are SGHTS and YDEGEE. The CDR3 runs 13 residues. The CDR3: CASSLDRGDGYTF. The CDR3 region has the DNA TGTGCCAGCAGCTTAGACAGGGGGGATGGCTACACCTTC. The full variable domain, its missing parts supplied by reference TRBV5-8 and TRBJ1-2, is EAGVTQSPTHLIKTRGQQATLRCSPISGHTSVYWYQQALGLGLQFLLWYDEGEERNRGNFPPRFSGRQFPNYSSELNVNALELEDSALYLCASSLDRGDGYTFGSGTRLTVV.

The V call is TRBV11-2, the J call TRBJ2-3; 8 nucleotides match TRBD2. CDR3 length: 12 residues. CDR1 SGHAT and CDR2 FQNNGV come from the germline V gene. V lost 11 bases and J lost 1; bases outside the gene matches: 2. In DNA form, the CDR3 reads TGTGCCCTCGGGGGGGGCACAGATACGCAGTATTTT. Amino acids: CALGGGTDTQYF.

This sequence joins TRBV9 and TRBJ1-2; D uncertain. V lost 4 bases and J 4 bases, leaving 17 bases between the germline ends. The V gene's germline CDR1 is SGDLS and CDR2 YYNGEE. This CDR3 has 15 residues. The CDR3 spells CASSPSTAGRYGYTF. In nucleotides, the CDR3 is TGTGCCAGCAGCCCCTCAACGGCAGGCCGCTATGGCTACACCTTC.

This clone showed up just a few times. The rearrangement links TRBV10-2 to TRBJ1-1, with D perhaps matching TRBD1 (5 bases). CDR3 length: 14 amino acids. Germline V lookup: CDR1 WSHSY, CDR2 SAAADI. The V and J ends lost 2 bases and 8 bases respectively, with 15 bases between them. The DNA of the CDR3 is TGCGCCAGCAGTGAGGTAGGGGACGGCACCGAAGCTTTCTTT. It codes for CASSEVGDGTEAFF.

The table lists this clone with a count of one. The genes are TRBV6-1 and TRBJ1-2, with D unresolved. V lost 1 base to trimming and J lost 4 bases, with 4 bases between them. Germline lookup yields CDR1 MNHNS and CDR2 SASEGT. The CDR3 is 12 residues long. The DNA for the CDR3 is TGTGCCAGCAGTGAAGGGACCTATGGCTACACCTTC. Translated: CASSEGTYGYTF.

This clone was detected only a few times. J is TRBJ2-7 and V is TRBV7-8; TRBD1 matches at 9 bases. The junction had 7 bases not matched to a gene; V was cut back by 4 bases and J by 3 bases. The germline V gene has CDR1 SGHVS and CDR2 FQNEAQ. This CDR3 is built from 15 residues. The CDR3 here is CASSSGTGSIYEQYF. The CDR3 DNA reads as TGTGCCAGCAGCTCCGGGACAGGGAGTATCTACGAGCAGTACTTC.

This clone was counted a few times. The chain recombines TRBV5-4 with TRBJ1-6; D ambiguous. Trimming stripped 2 bases from V and 7 bases from J, with 10 bases between. Germline V CDR1 and CDR2: SGHNT, YYREEE (reference sequence). The CDR3 is 14 amino acids. Here the CDR3 DNA reads TGTGCCAGCAGCTTTGGGCAGATCAATTCACCCCTCCACTTT. This translates into CASSFGQINSPLHF.

This rearrangement joins TRBV7-2 to TRBJ2-2, with 9 bases lining up with TRBD2. CDR1 is SGHTA, CDR2 FQGNSA, per germline. This CDR3 contains 18 residues. With 5 bases clipped from V and 6 bases from J, the junction kept 16 bases outside the gene matches. In DNA, the CDR3 is TGTGCCAGCAGCGCCCACCCTCCTGGCGGGGGGGCTCCCGGGGAGCTGTTTTTT. Amino acids: CASSAHPPGGGAPGELFF.

This clone was observed a handful of times. The rearrangement uses TRBV7-7 and TRBJ2-1, with TRBD1 identical over 7 bases. Germline CDR1 and CDR2: SSHAT and FNYEAQ (reference sequence). There are 15 residues in the CDR3. V shed 1 base, J shed 0 bases, and the junction held 0 bases outside the gene matches. The CDR3 spells CASSLGDSSYNEQFF. CDR3 coding DNA: TGTGCCAGCAGCTTAGGGGACAGCTCCTACAATGAGCAGTTCTTC.

CDR3 DNA: TGTGCCAGCAGTCTCCGATGGGGGGGTGCAGATACGCAGTATTTT. Protein: CASSLRWGGADTQYF. This sequence joins TRBV6-1 and TRBJ2-3; TRBD2 aligns across 7 bases. From germline, CDR1 is MNHNS and CDR2 SASEGT. This CDR3 spans 15 amino acids. The V segment lost 5 bases and the J segment 4 bases; nucleotides outside the gene matches: 9.

The chain carries TRBV6-6 and TRBJ2-1, with TRBD2 identical over 10 bases. V trimming: 4 bases; J trimming: 7 bases; junction bases outside the gene matches: 7. Germline V lookup: CDR1 MNHNY, CDR2 SVGAGI (reference sequence). This CDR3 is 15 amino acids long. The CDR3 sequence: CASSFSGGRGNEQFF. CDR3 nucleotides: TGTGCCAGCAGTTTTAGCGGGGGGCGAGGGAATGAGCAGTTCTTC.

This rearrangement joins TRBV7-3 to TRBJ2-5; D is uncertain. CDR1 SGHTA and CDR2 FQGTGA come from the germline V gene. This CDR3 has 13 residues. The V gene lost 4 bases and the J gene lost 4 bases, with 10 bases spanning the gap. The CDR3 DNA reads as TGTGCCAGCAGCTCTTTGTGGGGAGAGACCCAGTACTTC. It specifies CASSSLWGETQYF.